A selection of T cell receptor beta chains follows, all from one sample in a study of blood T cell repertoires in COVID-19. The method was immunoSEQ multiplex PCR; TCRdb's version includes in-frame clones alone and lacks a portion of them. The data hold over 250,000 clones, with around nine tenths observed a single time. The sample consisted of peripheral blood. The source of these receptors is a woman aged 65 to 85 with COVID-19, enrolled during active disease. CDR3s include the opening cysteine and the closing phenylalanine or tryptophan. D genes are given only for firm matches. Not every row has a clone size; where given, it reads once, few, many or a size class.

j_call clone_size d_call v_call cdr3_aa cdr3_nt
TRBJ1-6 . . TRBV9 CASSVEPGNNSPLHF TGTGCCAGCAGCGTAGAGCCCGGGAACAATTCACCCCTCCACTTT
TRBJ1-5 . TRBD1 TRBV19 CASSEQGGQPQHF TGTGCCAGTAGTGAACAGGGGGGTCAGCCCCAGCATTTT
TRBJ2-7 . TRBD1 TRBV2 CASSEGQGPHEQYF TGTGCCAGCAGTGAGGGACAGGGCCCCCACGAGCAGTACTTC
TRBJ1-1 . TRBD1 TRBV19 CASTSTGGGTEAFF TGTGCCAGTACGTCGACAGGGGGCGGCACTGAAGCTTTCTTT
TRBJ2-1 . . TRBV24-1 CATSDPTGRSLNEQFF TGTGCCACCAGTGATCCGACAGGTCGGTCCCTCAATGAGCAGTTCTTC
TRBJ1-2 . TRBD1 TRBV5-4 CASRAGTGSDGYTF TGTGCCAGCAGAGCCGGGACAGGGTCCGACGGCTACACCTTC
TRBJ1-2 . TRBD1 TRBV4-1 CASSPQGTGDGYTF TGCGCCAGCAGCCCCCAGGGGACAGGGGATGGCTACACCTTC
TRBJ2-1 . TRBD1 TRBV19 CASRTGTGYNEQFF TGTGCCAGTAGAACCGGGACAGGCTACAATGAGCAGTTCTTC
TRBJ2-7 . . TRBV27 CASSLSVAGYEQYF TGTGCCAGCAGTTTATCGGTGGCAGGCTACGAGCAGTACTTC
TRBJ1-1 . . TRBV6-6 CASSAGTLNTEAFF TGTGCCAGCAGCGCCGGGACACTCAACACTGAAGCTTTCTTT
TRBJ2-5 . . TRBV5-8 CASSFSSETQYF TGTGCCAGCAGCTTTTCCTCAGAGACCCAGTACTTC
TRBJ1-6 . TRBD1 TRBV18 CASSGTGFDSPLHF TGTGCCAGCAGCGGGACAGGGTTTGATTCACCCCTCCACTTT
TRBJ2-3 . . TRBV9 CASSPGGVGADTQYF TGTGCCAGCAGCCCCGGTGGGGTAGGGGCAGATACGCAGTATTTT
TRBJ2-2 once TRBD2 TRBV5-4 CASSPSGGYTGELFF TGTGCCAGCAGCCCTAGCGGGGGGTACACCGGGGAGCTGTTTTTT
TRBJ1-5 . . TRBV10-2 CASSDGGNQPQHF TGCGCCAGCAGTGATGGAGGGAATCAGCCCCAGCATTTT
TRBJ2-1 few . TRBV24-1 CATRNGYGGEQFF TGTGCCACCAGAAACGGGTACGGGGGTGAGCAGTTCTTC
TRBJ2-1 . TRBD1 TRBV3-1/TRBV3-2 CASSPGTGEGLRQFF TGTGCCAGCAGCCCCGGGACAGGGGAGGGCCTACGGCAGTTCTTC
TRBJ1-3 . TRBD1 TRBV18 CASSPLGQGGGNTIYF TGTGCCAGCTCACCACTGGGACAGGGAGGAGGAAACACCATATATTTT
TRBJ2-1 . . TRBV24-1 CATSDPGLPRDNEQFF TGTGCCACCAGTGACCCCGGACTTCCCCGGGACAATGAGCAGTTCTTC
TRBJ2-7 . . TRBV7-9 CASSLASGEQYF TGTGCCAGCAGCTTAGCGTCAGGCGAGCAGTACTTC
TRBJ1-1 . TRBD1 TRBV29-1 CSADQGVGEAFF TGCAGCGCTGACCAGGGGGTGGGTGAAGCTTTCTTT